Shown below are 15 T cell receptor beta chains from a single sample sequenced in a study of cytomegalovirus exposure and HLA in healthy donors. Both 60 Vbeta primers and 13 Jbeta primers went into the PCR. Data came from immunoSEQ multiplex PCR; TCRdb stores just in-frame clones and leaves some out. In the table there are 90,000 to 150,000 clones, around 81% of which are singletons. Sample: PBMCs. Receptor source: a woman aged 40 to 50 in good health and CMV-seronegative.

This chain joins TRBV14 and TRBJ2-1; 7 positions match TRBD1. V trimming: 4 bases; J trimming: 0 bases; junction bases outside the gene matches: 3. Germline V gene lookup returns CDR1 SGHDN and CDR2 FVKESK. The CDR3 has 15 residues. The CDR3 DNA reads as TGTGCCAGCAGCCTCGGACAGGACTCCTACAATGAGCAGTTCTTC. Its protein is CASSLGQDSYNEQFF. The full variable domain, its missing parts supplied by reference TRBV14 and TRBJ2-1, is EAGVTQFPSHSVIEKGQTVTLRCDPISGHDNLYWYRRVMGKEIKFLLHFVKESKQDESGMPNNRFLAERTGGTYSTLKVQPAELEDSGVYFCASSLGQDSYNEQFFGPGTRLTVL.

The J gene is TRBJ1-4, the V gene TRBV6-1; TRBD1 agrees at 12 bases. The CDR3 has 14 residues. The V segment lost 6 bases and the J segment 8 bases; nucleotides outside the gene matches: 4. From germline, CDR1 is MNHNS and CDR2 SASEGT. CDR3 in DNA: TGTGCCAGCAGGAGGGACAGGGGGCGGGAAAAACTGTTTTTT. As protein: CASRRDRGREKLFF.

The chain's CDR3 is CASSRKSTSGGTDTQYF. In DNA form, the CDR3 reads TGCGCCAGCAGCCGAAAGTCGACTAGCGGGGGCACAGATACGCAGTATTTT. V and J are TRBV4-3 and TRBJ2-3; 11 bases line up with TRBD2. The CDR3 spans 17 residues. V lost 4 bases, J lost 1 base, and 7 bases stayed unmatched. The germline CDR1 and CDR2 sequences are LGHNA and YSLEER.

DNA of the CDR3: TGTGCCACCATACGGCGCGCGACAGGCGGCACAGATACGCAGTATTTT. Residues: CATIRRATGGTDTQYF. This chain connects TRBV19 to TRBJ2-3, with D possibly TRBD1 on 6 matching bases. The CDR3 spans 16 residues. The V gene's germline CDR1 is LNHDA and CDR2 SQIVND (reference sequence). V was trimmed by 10 bases and J by 1 base, leaving 21 bases between them.

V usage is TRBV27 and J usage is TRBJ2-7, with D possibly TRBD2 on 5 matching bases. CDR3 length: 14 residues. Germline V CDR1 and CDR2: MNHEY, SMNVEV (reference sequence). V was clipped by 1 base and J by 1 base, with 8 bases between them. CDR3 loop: CASSLFAGSYEQYF. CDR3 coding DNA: TGTGCCAGCAGTTTATTTGCGGGTTCCTACGAGCAGTACTTC.

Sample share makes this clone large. The CDR3 is CASSLSGSGTQYF. The DNA for the CDR3 is TGCGCCAGCAGCCTGAGCGGCAGCGGAACGCAGTATTTT. The rearrangement links TRBV5-1 to TRBJ2-3; D is perhaps TRBD2 (5 bases). Germline CDR1 SGHRS, CDR2 YFSETQ. Deletions cut 4 bases from V and 9 bases from J, with 15 bases between. This CDR3 contains 13 residues.

The CDR3 coding sequence is TGTGCCAGCAGTTTGTCGGTTAGCACAGATACGCAGTATTTT. It is translated as CASSLSVSTDTQYF. This chain links TRBV27 with TRBJ2-3, with D unclear. The V end was cut by 3 bases, the J end by 0 bases, with 7 bases between. The germline gives CDR1 MNHEY, CDR2 SMNVEV (reference sequence). The CDR3 extends over 14 amino acids.

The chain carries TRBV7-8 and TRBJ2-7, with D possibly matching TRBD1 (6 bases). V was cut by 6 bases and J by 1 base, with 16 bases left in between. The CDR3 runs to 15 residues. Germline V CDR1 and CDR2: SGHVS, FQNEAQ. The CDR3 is CASRPAEDSSYEQYF. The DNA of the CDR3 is TGTGCCAGCAGGCCAGCGGAGGACAGTTCCTACGAGCAGTACTTC.

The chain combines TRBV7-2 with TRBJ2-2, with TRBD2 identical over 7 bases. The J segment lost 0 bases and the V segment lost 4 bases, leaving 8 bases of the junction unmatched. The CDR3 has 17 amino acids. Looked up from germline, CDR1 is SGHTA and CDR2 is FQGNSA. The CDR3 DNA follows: TGTGCCAGCAGCTCCCCTCCGGGACTACCGAACACCGGGGAGCTGTTTTTT. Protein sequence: CASSSPPGLPNTGELFF. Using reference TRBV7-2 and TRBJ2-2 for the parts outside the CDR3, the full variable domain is GAGVSQSPSNKVTEKGKDVELRCDPISGHTALYWYRQSLGQGLEFLIYFQGNSAPDKSGLPSDRFSAERTGGSVSTLTIQRTQQEDSAVYLCASSSPPGLPNTGELFFGEGSRLTVL.

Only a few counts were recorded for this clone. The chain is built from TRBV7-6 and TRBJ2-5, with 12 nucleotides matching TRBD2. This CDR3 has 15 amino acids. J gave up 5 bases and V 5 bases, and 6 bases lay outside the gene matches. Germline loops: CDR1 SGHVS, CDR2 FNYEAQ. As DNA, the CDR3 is TGTGCCAGCAGCCGGCGACTAGCGGGGGTGGAGACCCAGTACTTC. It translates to CASSRRLAGVETQYF.

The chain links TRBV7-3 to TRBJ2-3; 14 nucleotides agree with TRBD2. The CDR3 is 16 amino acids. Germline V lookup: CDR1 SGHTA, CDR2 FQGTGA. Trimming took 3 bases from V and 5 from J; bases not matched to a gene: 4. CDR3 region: CASSLGLAGAGDTQYF. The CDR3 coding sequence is TGTGCCAGCAGCTTGGGACTAGCGGGGGCTGGAGATACGCAGTATTTT.

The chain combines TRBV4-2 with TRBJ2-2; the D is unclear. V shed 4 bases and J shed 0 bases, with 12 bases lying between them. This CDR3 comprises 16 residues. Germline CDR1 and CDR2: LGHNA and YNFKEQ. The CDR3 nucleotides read TGTGCCAGCAGCCCCTATCGCGGTACGAACACCGGGGAGCTGTTTTTT. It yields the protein CASSPYRGTNTGELFF.

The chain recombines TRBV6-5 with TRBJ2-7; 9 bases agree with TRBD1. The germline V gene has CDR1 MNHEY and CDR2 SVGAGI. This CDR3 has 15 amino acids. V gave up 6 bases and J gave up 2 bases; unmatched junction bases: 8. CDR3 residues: CASRSTRDRAYEQYF. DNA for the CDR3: TGTGCCAGCAGGTCCACCCGGGACAGGGCCTACGAGCAGTACTTC.

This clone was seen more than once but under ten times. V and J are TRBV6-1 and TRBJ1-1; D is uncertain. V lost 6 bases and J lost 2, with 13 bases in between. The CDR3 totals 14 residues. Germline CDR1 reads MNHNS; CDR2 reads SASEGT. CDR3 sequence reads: CASRPFFTNTEAFF. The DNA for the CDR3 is TGTGCCAGCAGGCCCTTCTTCACAAACACTGAAGCTTTCTTT.

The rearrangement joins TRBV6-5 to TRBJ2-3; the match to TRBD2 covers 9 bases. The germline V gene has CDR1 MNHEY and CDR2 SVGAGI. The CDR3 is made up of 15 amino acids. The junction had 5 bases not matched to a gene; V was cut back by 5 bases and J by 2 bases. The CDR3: CASSLTSGITDTQYF. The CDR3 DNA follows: TGTGCCAGCAGTCTGACTAGCGGAATCACAGATACGCAGTATTTT.